This entry lists 8 T cell receptor beta chains sequenced from one sample in a study of blood T cell repertoires in COVID-19. Here immunoSEQ multiplex PCR was the method, and the copy in TCRdb shows in-frame clones only, minus some. The sample yields about 74,000 clones, roughly 88% seen once. Sequenced sample: peripheral blood. Receptors were obtained from a woman of 80 years or more with active or convalescent COVID-19.

V usage is TRBV4-3 and J usage is TRBJ1-2; unclear D gene. This CDR3 region has 14 residues. Trimming cost V 6 bases and J 1 base, with 12 bases left between them. Germline V gives CDR1 LGHNA, CDR2 YSLEER. CDR3 residues: CASSLARRNYGYTF. CDR3 nucleotide sequence: TGCGCCAGCAGTCTAGCCAGGCGTAACTATGGCTACACCTTC.

CDR3 amino acids: CASGRQAAYNEQFF. CDR3 nucleotide sequence: TGTGCCAGCGGACGCCAAGCGGCTTACAATGAGCAGTTCTTC. The chain combines TRBV6-5 with TRBJ2-1; TRBD2 might be the D (5 bases). The germline V gene has CDR1 MNHEY and CDR2 SVGAGI. The ends were cut back, 8 bases at V and 4 bases at J, with 15 bases in the middle. This CDR3 region has 14 residues.

The chain is built from TRBV14 and TRBJ2-4; 10 nucleotides align to TRBD2. Germline V gene sequence: CDR1 SGHDN, CDR2 FVKESK. The CDR3 covers 20 residues. The trim removed 1 base at V and 0 bases at J, leaving 12 bases unmatched. CDR3 amino acids: CASSQGVTSGTFIAKNIQYF. CDR3 DNA sequence: TGTGCCAGCAGCCAAGGGGTCACTAGCGGGACCTTTATAGCCAAAAACATTCAGTACTTC.

The chain joins TRBV6-5 to TRBJ1-1; no reliable D call. The CDR3 is 13 residues long. The germline V gene encodes CDR1 MNHEY and CDR2 SVGAGI. V gave up 4 bases and J gave up 3 bases, with 9 bases separating them. The CDR3, as DNA: TGTGCCAGCAGTTTAGGAGAGTACACTGAAGCTTTCTTT. Translating gives CASSLGEYTEAFF.

This chain joins TRBV12-3 or TRBV12-4 and TRBJ1-2, with a weak D call TRBD1 (6 bases). The CDR3 contains 12 residues. Trimming cost V 5 bases and J 8 bases, with 12 bases left between them. In nucleotides, the CDR3 is TGTGCCAGCAGTCAGGGGTTCGGGGGCTACACCTTC. Amino acid sequence: CASSQGFGGYTF.

The table lists this clone with a few counts. For the CDR3, the DNA is TGTGCCAGTAGTCCCGACAGGGGGGCCTATAATTCACCCCTCCACTTT. It is translated as CASSPDRGAYNSPLHF. This chain links TRBV19 with TRBJ1-6, with TRBD1 matching over 9 bases. The junction had 4 bases not matched to a gene; V was cut back by 5 bases and J by 2 bases. Germline CDR1 reads LNHDA; CDR2 reads SQIVND (reference sequence). This CDR3 has 16 amino acids.

This clone has just a few counts. This rearrangement joins TRBV3-1 (or the pseudogene TRBV3-2) to TRBJ1-1; unclear D gene. The germline CDR1 and CDR2 sequences are LGHDT and YNNKEL (reference sequence). This CDR3 is built from 13 residues. V shed 1 base and J shed 6 bases, with 9 bases lying between them. The CDR3 sequence: CASSQAGEAEAFF. The DNA for the CDR3 is TGTGCCAGCAGCCAAGCCGGAGAAGCTGAAGCTTTCTTT.

This chain links TRBV28 with TRBJ1-1; D is possibly TRBD1 (5 bases). Germline V lookup: CDR1 MDHEN, CDR2 SYDVKM. The V and J ends lost 7 bases and 5 bases respectively, with 17 bases between them. The CDR3 extends over 14 amino acids. CDR3 region: CASKTGQLWTEAFF. In nucleotides, the CDR3 is TGTGCCAGCAAAACAGGACAACTGTGGACTGAAGCTTTCTTT.